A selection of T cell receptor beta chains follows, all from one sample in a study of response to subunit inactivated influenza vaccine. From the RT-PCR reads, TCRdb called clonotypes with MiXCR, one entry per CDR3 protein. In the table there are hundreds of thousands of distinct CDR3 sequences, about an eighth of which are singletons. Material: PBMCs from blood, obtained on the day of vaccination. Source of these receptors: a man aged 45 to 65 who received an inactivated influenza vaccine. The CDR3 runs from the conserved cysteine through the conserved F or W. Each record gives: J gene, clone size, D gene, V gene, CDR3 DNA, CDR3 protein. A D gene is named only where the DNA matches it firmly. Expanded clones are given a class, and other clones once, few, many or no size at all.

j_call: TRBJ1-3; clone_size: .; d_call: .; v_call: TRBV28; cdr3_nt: TGTGCCAGCAATGCAGCCTCTGGAAACACCATATATTTT; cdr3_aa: CASNAASGNTIYF
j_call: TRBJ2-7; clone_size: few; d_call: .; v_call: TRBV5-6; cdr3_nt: TGTGCCAGCAGCTTCCTCACCTCCTACGAGCAGTACTTC; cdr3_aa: CASSFLTSYEQYF
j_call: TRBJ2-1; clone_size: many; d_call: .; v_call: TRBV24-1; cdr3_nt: TGTGCCACCAGTGACTTGATCTCAAGCTATACCTACAATGAGCAGTTCTTC; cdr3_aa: CATSDLISSYTYNEQFF
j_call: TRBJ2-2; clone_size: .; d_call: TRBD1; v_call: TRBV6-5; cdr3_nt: TGTGCCAGCAGTTTGTGGGCAGGGGGCGGCGGGGAGCTGTTTTTT; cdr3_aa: CASSLWAGGGGELFF
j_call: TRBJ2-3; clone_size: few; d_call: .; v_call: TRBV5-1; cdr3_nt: TGCGCCAGCAGCTGGGGACTTCCCACGTACACAGATACGCAGTATTTT; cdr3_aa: CASSWGLPTYTDTQYF
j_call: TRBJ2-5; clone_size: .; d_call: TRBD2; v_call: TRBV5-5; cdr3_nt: TGTGCCAGCAGCTTTAGCGGGGGGTACGAGACCCAGTACTTC; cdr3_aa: CASSFSGGYETQYF
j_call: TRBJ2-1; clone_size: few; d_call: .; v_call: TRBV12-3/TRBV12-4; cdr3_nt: TGTGCCAGCAGTTGGAGGACCCTTGGGGGTGATGAGCAGTTCTTC; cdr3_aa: CASSWRTLGGDEQFF
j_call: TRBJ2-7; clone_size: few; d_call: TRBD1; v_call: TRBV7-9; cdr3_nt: TGTGCCAGCAGCTACCGACAGGGTAAAGCCTACGAGCAGTACTTC; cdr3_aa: CASSYRQGKAYEQYF
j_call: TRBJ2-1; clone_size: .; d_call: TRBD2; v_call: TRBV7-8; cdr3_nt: TGTGCCAGCAGCTTGCCGGGACTAGCGAGGAATGAGCAGTTCTTC; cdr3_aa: CASSLPGLARNEQFF
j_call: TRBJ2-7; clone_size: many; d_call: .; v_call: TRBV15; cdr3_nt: TGTGCCACCAGCAGAAGTCTCTCCTACGAGCAGTACTTC; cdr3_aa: CATSRSLSYEQYF
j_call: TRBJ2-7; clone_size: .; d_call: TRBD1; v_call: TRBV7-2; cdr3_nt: TGTGCCAGCAGAGCAGACAGGGCTAGCATAAACGAGCAGTACTTC; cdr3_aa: CASRADRASINEQYF
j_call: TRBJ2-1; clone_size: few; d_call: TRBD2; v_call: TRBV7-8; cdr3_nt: TGTGCCAGCAGCTTAGTGGGACTAGCGGGGGGGCGTTACAATGAGCAGTTCTTC; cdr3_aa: CASSLVGLAGGRYNEQFF
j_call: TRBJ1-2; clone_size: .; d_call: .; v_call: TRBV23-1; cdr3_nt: TGCGCCAGCAGCAGAACGGGGGAGACCTTC; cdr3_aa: CASSRTGETF
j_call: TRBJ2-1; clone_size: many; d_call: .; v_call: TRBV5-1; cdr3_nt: TGCGCCAGCAGCTTGGTATACCAGAATGAGCAGTTCTTC; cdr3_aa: CASSLVYQNEQFF
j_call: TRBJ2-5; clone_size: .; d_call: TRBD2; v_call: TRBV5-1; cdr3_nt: TGCGCCAGCGGGGGGGAGCAGATCCAAGAGACCCAGTACTTC; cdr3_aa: CASGGEQIQETQYF
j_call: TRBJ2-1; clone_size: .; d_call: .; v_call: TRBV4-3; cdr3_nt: TGCGCCAGCAGCCCCAGCGGGTCGAGCTCCTACAATGAGCAGTTCTTC; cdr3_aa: CASSPSGSSSYNEQFF
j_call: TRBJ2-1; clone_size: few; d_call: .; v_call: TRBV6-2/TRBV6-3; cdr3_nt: TGTGCCAGCAGTACTCGGTCTAGCGAGAGGGATGAGCAGTTCTTC; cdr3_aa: CASSTRSSERDEQFF
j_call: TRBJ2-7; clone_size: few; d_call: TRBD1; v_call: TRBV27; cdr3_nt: TGTGCCAGCAGTTTCGGGACAGGGGTTCATGAGCAGTACTTC; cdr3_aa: CASSFGTGVHEQYF
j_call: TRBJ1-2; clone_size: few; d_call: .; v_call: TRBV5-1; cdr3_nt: TGCGCCAGCAGCTTGGAGCTCAGAGCTAACTATGGCTACACCTTC; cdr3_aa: CASSLELRANYGYTF
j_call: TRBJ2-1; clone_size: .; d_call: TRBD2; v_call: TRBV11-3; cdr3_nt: TGTGCCAGCAGCTTGTCAAGCGGGAGGGCGAATGAGCAGTTCTTC; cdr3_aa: CASSLSSGRANEQFF
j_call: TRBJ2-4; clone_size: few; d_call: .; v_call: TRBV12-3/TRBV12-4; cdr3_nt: TGTGCCAGCAGTTTTCAGGGGAGGAACATTCAGTACTTC; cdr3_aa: CASSFQGRNIQYF
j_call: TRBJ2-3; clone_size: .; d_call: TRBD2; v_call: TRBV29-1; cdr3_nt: TGCAGCGTTCTAGCGGACACAGATACGCAGTATTTT; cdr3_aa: CSVLADTDTQYF
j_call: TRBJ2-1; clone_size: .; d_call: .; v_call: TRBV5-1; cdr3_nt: TGCGCCAGCAGCCCCGCTGGTGGCTGGGAGCACTTCTTC; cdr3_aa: CASSPAGGWEHFF
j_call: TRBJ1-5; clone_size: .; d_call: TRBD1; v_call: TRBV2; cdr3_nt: TGTGCCAGCAGTTTTCTTCGACAGGGGCGAGATCAGCCCCAGCATTTT; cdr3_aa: CASSFLRQGRDQPQHF
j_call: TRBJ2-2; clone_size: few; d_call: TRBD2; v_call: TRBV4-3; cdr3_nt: TGCGCCAGCAGCCCATCACTAGCGGGAGGGACCGGGGAGCTGTTTTTT; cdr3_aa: CASSPSLAGGTGELFF
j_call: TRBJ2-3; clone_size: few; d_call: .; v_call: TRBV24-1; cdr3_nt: TGTGCCACCTGGGATACGCAGTATTTT; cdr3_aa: CATWDTQYF
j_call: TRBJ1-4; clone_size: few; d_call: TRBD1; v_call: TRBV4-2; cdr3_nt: TGTGCCAGCAGCCAAGGCTTGACACAGGGGGCAGGGGAAAAACTGTTTTTT; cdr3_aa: CASSQGLTQGAGEKLFF
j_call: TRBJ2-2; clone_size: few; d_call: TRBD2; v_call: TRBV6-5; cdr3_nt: TGTGCCAGCAGTCACGGGACTAGCGGGAGAACCGGGGAGCTGTTTTTT; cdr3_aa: CASSHGTSGRTGELFF
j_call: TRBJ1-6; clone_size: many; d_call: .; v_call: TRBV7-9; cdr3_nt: TGTGCCAGCAGCTCGAGCGTGGGATCCTCCTATAATTCACCCCTCCACTTT; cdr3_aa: CASSSSVGSSYNSPLHF
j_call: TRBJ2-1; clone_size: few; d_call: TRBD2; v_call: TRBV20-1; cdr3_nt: TGCAGTGCCCCGAGCGGGGGTGGAATCGATGAGCAGTTCTTC; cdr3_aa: CSAPSGGGIDEQFF
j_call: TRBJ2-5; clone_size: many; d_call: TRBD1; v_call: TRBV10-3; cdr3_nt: TGTGCCATCAGTGAGTCGACAGGGACCACAATGGAGACCCAGTACTTC; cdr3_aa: CAISESTGTTMETQYF
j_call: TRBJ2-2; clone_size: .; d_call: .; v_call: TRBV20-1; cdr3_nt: TGCAGTGCTAGAGGGACAGCCTACACCGGGGAGCTGTTTTTT; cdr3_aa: CSARGTAYTGELFF
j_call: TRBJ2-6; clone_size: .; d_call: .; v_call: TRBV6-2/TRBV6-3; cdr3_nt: TGTGCCAGCAACCCAGGGTCCCCCTCTGGGGCCAACGTCCTGACTTTC; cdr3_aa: CASNPGSPSGANVLTF
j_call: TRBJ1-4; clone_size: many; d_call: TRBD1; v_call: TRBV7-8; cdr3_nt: TGTGCCAGCAGCTTAGTGGGGACAGGGATTAATGAAAAACTGTTTTTT; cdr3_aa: CASSLVGTGINEKLFF
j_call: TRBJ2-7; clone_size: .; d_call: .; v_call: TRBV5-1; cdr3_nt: TGCGCCAGCAGCTTGGGTCGGACCCACTACGAGCAGTACTTC; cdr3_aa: CASSLGRTHYEQYF
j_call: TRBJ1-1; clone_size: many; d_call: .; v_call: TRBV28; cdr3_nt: TGTGCCAGCAGTTTCTGGAACACTGAAGCTTTCTTT; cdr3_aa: CASSFWNTEAFF
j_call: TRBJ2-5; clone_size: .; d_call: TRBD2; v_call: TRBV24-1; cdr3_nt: TGTGCCACCAGTGTCCTACTAGCGGGGCAAGAGACCCAGTACTTC; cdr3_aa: CATSVLLAGQETQYF
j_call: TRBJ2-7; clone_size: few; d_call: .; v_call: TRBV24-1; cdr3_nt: TGTGCCACCAGCGGGGACCGCTACGAGCAGTACTTC; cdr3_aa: CATSGDRYEQYF
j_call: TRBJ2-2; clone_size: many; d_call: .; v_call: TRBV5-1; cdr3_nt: TGCGCCAGCAGCTTTTTTTTTGGGAACCTCCAAAACACCGGGGAGCTGTTTTTT; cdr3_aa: CASSFFFGNLQNTGELFF
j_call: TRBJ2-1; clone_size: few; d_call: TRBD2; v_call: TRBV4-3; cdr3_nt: TGCGCCAGCAGCCAAACGGGACTAGCGGGAGGGCCGGACAATGAGCAGTTCTTC; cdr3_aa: CASSQTGLAGGPDNEQFF
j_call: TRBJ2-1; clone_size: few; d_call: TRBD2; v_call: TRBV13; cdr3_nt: TGTGCCAGCAGCACCCCTTTGCCGGGACTAGCGGGGGGATACTACAATGAGCAGTTCTTC; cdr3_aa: CASSTPLPGLAGGYYNEQFF
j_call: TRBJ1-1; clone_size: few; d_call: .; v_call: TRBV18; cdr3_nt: TGTGCCAGCTCACCACGCGGGGGCGAAGGCACTGAAGCTTTCTTT; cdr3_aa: CASSPRGGEGTEAFF
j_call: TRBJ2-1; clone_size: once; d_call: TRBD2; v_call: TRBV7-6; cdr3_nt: TGTGCCAGCAGCTGGGGGGCGACCGGGACTAGCGGGGATGGTGCCGCCTACAATGAGCAGTTCTTC; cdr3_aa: CASSWGATGTSGDGAAYNEQFF
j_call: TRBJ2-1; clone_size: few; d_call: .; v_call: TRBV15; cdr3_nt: TGTGCCACCAGCAGAGGAGCGGGCTTGCTGCAAACCTACAATGAGCAGTTCTTC; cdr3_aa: CATSRGAGLLQTYNEQFF
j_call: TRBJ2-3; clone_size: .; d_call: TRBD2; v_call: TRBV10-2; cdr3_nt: TGCGCCAGCAGTTCCGGGGGGGGGCCCTCGTATTTT; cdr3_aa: CASSSGGGPSYF
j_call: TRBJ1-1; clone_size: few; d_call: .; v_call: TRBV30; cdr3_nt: TGTGCCTGGAGTGCTGACGAAGGCACTGAAGCTTTCTTT; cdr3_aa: CAWSADEGTEAFF
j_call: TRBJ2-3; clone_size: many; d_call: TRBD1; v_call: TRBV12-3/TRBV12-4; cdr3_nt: TGTGCCAGCACTCCCTTATCAGGGGGCGGAGATACGCAGTATTTT; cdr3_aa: CASTPLSGGGDTQYF
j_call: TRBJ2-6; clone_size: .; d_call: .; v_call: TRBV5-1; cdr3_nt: TGCGCCAGCAGCCCTGGGGCCCCCAACGTCCTGACTTTC; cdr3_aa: CASSPGAPNVLTF
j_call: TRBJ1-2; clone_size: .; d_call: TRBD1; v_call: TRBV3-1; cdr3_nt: TGTGCCAGCAGCCCTAGGACAGGGGCGGAAAACACCTTC; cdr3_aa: CASSPRTGAENTF
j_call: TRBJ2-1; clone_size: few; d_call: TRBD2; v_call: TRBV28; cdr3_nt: TGTGCCAGCAGTTTACCCATAGCGGGAGGGCGCTACAATGAGCAGTTCTTC; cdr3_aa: CASSLPIAGGRYNEQFF
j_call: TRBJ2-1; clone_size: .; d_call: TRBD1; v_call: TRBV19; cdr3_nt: TGTGCCAGTAGTTTGGACAGGGCGGGTGAGCAGTTCTTC; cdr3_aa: CASSLDRAGEQFF
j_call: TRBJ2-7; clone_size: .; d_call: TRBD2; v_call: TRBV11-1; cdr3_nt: TGTGCCAGCAGCTCCGGCTATCGGACTAGCGGGGGAACCTACGAGCAGTACTTC; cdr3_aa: CASSSGYRTSGGTYEQYF
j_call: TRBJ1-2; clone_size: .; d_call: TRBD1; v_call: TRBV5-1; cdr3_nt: TGCGCCAGCAGCCCGGGGACAGGGGAGGACTACACCTTC; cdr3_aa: CASSPGTGEDYTF
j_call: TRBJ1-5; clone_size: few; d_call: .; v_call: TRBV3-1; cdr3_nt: TGTGCCAGCAGCCCCCAAGGCGTCAGTCAGCCCCAGCATTTT; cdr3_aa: CASSPQGVSQPQHF
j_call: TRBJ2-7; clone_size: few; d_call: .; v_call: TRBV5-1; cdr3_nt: TGCGCCAGCAGCTTGGAACAGATATCCTACGAGCAGTACTTC; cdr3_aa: CASSLEQISYEQYF
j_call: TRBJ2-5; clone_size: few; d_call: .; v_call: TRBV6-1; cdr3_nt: TGTGCCAGCAGTGAATACGAGGAAGAGACCCAGTACTTC; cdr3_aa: CASSEYEEETQYF
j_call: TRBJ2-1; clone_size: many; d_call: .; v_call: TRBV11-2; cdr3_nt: TGTGCCAGCAGCTTAATGTACAATGAGCAGTTCTTC; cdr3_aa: CASSLMYNEQFF
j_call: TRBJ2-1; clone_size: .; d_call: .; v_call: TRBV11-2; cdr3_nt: TGTGCCAGCAGCTTAGATCCCTACAATGAGCAGTTCTTC; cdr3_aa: CASSLDPYNEQFF